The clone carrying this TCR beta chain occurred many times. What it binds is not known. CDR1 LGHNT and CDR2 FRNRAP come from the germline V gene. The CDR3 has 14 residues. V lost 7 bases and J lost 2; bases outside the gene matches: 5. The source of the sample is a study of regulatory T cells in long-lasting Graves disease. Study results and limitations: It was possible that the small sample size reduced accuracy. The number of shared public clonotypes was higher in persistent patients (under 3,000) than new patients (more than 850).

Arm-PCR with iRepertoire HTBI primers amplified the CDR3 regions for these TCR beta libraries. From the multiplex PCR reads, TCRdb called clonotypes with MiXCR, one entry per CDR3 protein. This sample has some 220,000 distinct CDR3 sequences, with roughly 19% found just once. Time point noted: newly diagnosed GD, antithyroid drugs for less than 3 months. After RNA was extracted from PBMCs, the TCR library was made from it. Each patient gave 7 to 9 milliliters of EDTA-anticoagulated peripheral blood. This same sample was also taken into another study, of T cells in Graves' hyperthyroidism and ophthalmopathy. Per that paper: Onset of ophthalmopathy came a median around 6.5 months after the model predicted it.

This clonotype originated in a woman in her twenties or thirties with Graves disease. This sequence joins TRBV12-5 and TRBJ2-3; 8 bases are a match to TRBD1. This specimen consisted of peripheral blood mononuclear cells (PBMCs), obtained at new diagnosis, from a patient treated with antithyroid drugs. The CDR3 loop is CASALTGDTDTQYF. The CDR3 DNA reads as TGTGCTAGTGCCTTGACAGGGGACACAGATACGCAGTATTTT.